Each of the 7 T cell receptor beta chains below was sequenced from the same sample in a study of shared clonotypes between healthy human individuals. Clones were read by immunoSEQ multiplex PCR, and TCRdb kept only the in-frame ones, dropping some. The repertoire has about 1.5 million clones, around 97% of them found once; the top ten carry approximately 1.1%. The sequencing input was naive CD4+ T cells sorted from blood. Documented subset: CD45RA+ positively selected. These receptors were obtained from a man aged 30-40 years in good health.

J is TRBJ2-1 and V is TRBV5-4; 12 bases are shared with TRBD2. Germline V gives CDR1 SGHNT, CDR2 YYREEE (reference sequence). This CDR3 is 18 amino acids long. Unmatched junction bases numbered 17, after V lost 5 bases and J lost 8 bases. CDR3 sequence reads: CASSRLTGLAGVRDEQFF. The CDR3 DNA follows: TGTGCCAGCAGTCGTCTGACGGGACTAGCGGGTGTAAGGGATGAGCAGTTCTTC.

V gene TRBV18 combines with J gene TRBJ2-7; 7 bases match TRBD2. CDR1 and CDR2 from the germline V gene are KGHSH and LQKENI. The CDR3 loop spans 16 amino acids. Trimming at V came to 0 bases and at J to 0 bases, leaving 5 bases not matched to a gene. The CDR3 here is CASSPPSGLVSYEQYF. The CDR3 coding sequence is TGTGCCAGCTCACCACCGAGCGGACTAGTCTCCTACGAGCAGTACTTC. Full variable domain (remainder filled in from reference TRBV18 and TRBJ2-7): NAGVMQNPRHLVRRRGQEARLRCSPMKGHSHVYWYRQLPEEGLKFMVYLQKENIIDESGMPKERFSAEFPKEGPSILRIQQVVRGDSAAYFCASSPPSGLVSYEQYFGPGTRLTVT.

This chain uses TRBV21-1 with TRBJ1-5. TRBV21-1 is marked as a pseudogene. CDR3 length: 13 amino acids. The CDR3 DNA reads as TGTGCCAGCAGCGAGCAAAGCAATCAGCCCCAGCATTTT. Its protein product is CASSEQSNQPQHF.

V is TRBV4-3 and J is TRBJ2-3, with D hard to call. The CDR3 extends over 15 amino acids. Trimming shortened V by 0 bases and J by 4 bases, and 11 bases separated the two germline ends. Per germline, CDR1 LGHNA and CDR2 YSLEER. The CDR3 spells CASSQDRVAADTQYF. The CDR3 DNA sequence: TGCGCCAGCAGCCAAGATAGAGTAGCAGCAGATACGCAGTATTTT.

The rearrangement joins TRBV2 to TRBJ2-7; D is perhaps TRBD1 or TRBD2 (5 bases each). The length of the CDR3 is 14 residues. Germline CDR1 reads SNHLY; CDR2 reads FYNNEI. V shed 11 bases and J shed 4 bases, with 21 bases lying between them. For the CDR3, the DNA is TGTGCCGGGGGAGAACACGGGATCGGGTACGAGCAGTACTTC. Its protein is CAGGEHGIGYEQYF.

CDR3 DNA: TGTGCCAGCTCCCGGGGGGACAATCAGCCCCAGCATTTT. Protein: CASSRGDNQPQHF. V usage is TRBV18 and J usage is TRBJ1-5; D is possibly TRBD1 (5 bases). V lost 6 bases, J lost 3 bases, and 9 bases lay in between. Germline CDR1 and CDR2: KGHSH and LQKENI. This CDR3 spans 13 amino acids.

The V gene is TRBV5-1, the J gene TRBJ2-3; tentative D call: TRBD2 (5 bases). Germline V gene lookup returns CDR1 SGHRS and CDR2 YFSETQ. This CDR3 region has 16 residues. With 0 bases removed from V and 5 bases from J, the gap between germline ends came to 16 bases. CDR3 nucleotide sequence: TGCGCCAGCAGCTTGGGAAGGACTCAGGCACAAGATACGCAGTATTTT. Encoded protein: CASSLGRTQAQDTQYF.